What follows are 24 T cell receptor beta chains derived from one specimen sequenced in a study of T cells in Graves' hyperthyroidism and ophthalmopathy. TCR beta CDR3 sequences were amplified from RNA transcripts. First-round RT-PCR with HTBI primers amplified the TCR CDR3 region. Each CDR3 protein gets one entry after TCRdb re-called the multiplex PCR reads with MiXCR. The sample gives about 660,000 distinct CDR3 sequences, just under 45% of which show up once; 6.5% to 9% is in the top ten. Sequences were obtained from peripheral blood or thyroid tissue (not recorded which). All receptors come from an adult man with Graves' disease, either hyperthyroidism or ophthalmopathy (not recorded which).

Ten or more counts support this clonotype. The chain uses TRBV24-1 and TRBJ2-5; TRBD2 agrees at 13 bases. Trimming removed 6 bases from V and 5 bases from J; junction bases left unmatched: 8. This CDR3 has 16 amino acids. Germline V lookup: CDR1 KGHDR, CDR2 SFDVKD. CDR3 in amino acids: CATSLGTSGTWETQYF. The CDR3 DNA is TGTGCCACCAGTCTTGGGACTAGCGGGACTTGGGAGACCCAGTACTTC.

J is TRBJ1-6 and V is TRBV5-1; D gene unclear. Per germline, CDR1 SGHRS and CDR2 YFSETQ. This CDR3 is built from 15 residues. Trimming took 4 bases from V and 9 from J, leaving 17 bases between them. Here the CDR3 DNA reads TGCGCCAGCAGCCCCCGGGCACAGTGGAGTTCACCCCTCCACTTT. Translating gives CASSPRAQWSSPLHF.

This clonotype was seen a single time. The rearrangement uses TRBV29-1 and TRBJ1-2, with a tentative D call TRBD1 (5 bases). The germline V gene has CDR1 SQVTM and CDR2 ANQGSEA. The CDR3 totals 12 residues. V was pared by 8 bases and J by 4 bases, with 14 bases between. The CDR3 is CSSTGQPYGYTF. Here the CDR3 DNA reads TGCAGCAGTACAGGACAACCCTATGGCTACACCTTC.

This chain uses TRBV5-1 with TRBJ1-4; possibly TRBD1 for D (5 bases). Trimming stripped 1 base from V and 13 bases from J, with 11 bases between. The CDR3 runs to 12 residues. Germline CDR1 and CDR2: SGHRS and YFSETQ. The CDR3 DNA reads as TGCGCCAGCAGCTTGAGTTCAGGGTCACTGTTTTTT. Protein sequence: CASSLSSGSLFF.

This clonotype showed up many times. The chain employs TRBV5-1 and TRBJ1-1, with 9 bases fitting TRBD1. From germline, CDR1 is SGHRS and CDR2 YFSETQ. The CDR3 has 15 amino acids. The J segment lost 5 bases and the V segment lost 5 bases, leaving 10 bases of the junction unmatched. The DNA of the CDR3 is TGCGCCAGCAGTGTACAGGGGGCAAGGAGAACTGAAGCTTTCTTT. Translated, it gives CASSVQGARRTEAFF.

This clonotype was observed a few times. The CDR3 nucleotides read TGTGCCAGCACATTACGCGCAGGGACCTACGAGCAGTACTTC. Amino acids: CASTLRAGTYEQYF. The chain links TRBV7-9 to TRBJ2-7; a weak D match, TRBD1 (5 bases). V lost 7 bases and J lost 2, with 15 bases in between. This CDR3 has 14 amino acids. The V gene's germline CDR1 is SEHNR and CDR2 FQNEAQ (reference sequence).

The J gene is TRBJ2-2, the V gene TRBV6-1; D uncertain. CDR1 is MNHNS and CDR2 is SASEGT in the germline V gene. V was cut by 3 bases and J by 4 bases, with 12 bases left in between. This CDR3 contains 15 residues. In DNA form, the CDR3 reads TGTGCCAGCAGTGAGACTCTCGTAGGCACCGGGGAGCTGTTTTTT. Its protein product is CASSETLVGTGELFF.

This clonotype has only a few counts. V and J are TRBV7-9 and TRBJ1-1; D gene unclear. CDR3 length: 15 amino acids. V lost 1 base, J lost 3 bases, and 12 bases lay in between. The germline CDR1 and CDR2 sequences are SEHNR and FQNEAQ (reference sequence). CDR3 sequence (DNA): TGTGCCAGCAGCTTAGGTACGGGGATTGACACTGAAGCTTTCTTT. Protein: CASSLGTGIDTEAFF.

This clonotype was counted at least ten times. The rearrangement uses TRBV12-3 or TRBV12-4 and TRBJ1-5, with TRBD1 matching over 10 bases. The CDR3 sequence is 14 residues long. V trimming: 7 bases; J trimming: 7 bases; junction bases outside the gene matches: 7. CDR3 protein: CASTRTGGAQPQHF. The CDR3 DNA follows: TGTGCCAGCACCCGGACAGGGGGAGCACAGCCCCAGCATTTT.

The chain has TRBV10-3 and TRBJ1-5, with D hard to call. The end of the DNA fits TRBJ2-3 better, so the J call may be wrong. CDR3 length: 18 residues. Germline V gene lookup returns CDR1 ENHRY and CDR2 SYGVKD. DNA of the CDR3: TGTGCCATCAGTGAGTCGGGTCGTGCAGCTGGAAGCAATCAGCCCCAGTATTTT. Its protein product is CAISESGRAAGSNQPQYF.

The chain links TRBV14 to TRBJ1-6, with TRBD1 matching over 8 bases. This CDR3 spans 18 amino acids. Germline CDR1 reads SGHDN; CDR2 reads FVKESK. The V segment lost 0 bases and the J segment 5 bases; nucleotides outside the gene matches: 9. In nucleotides, the CDR3 is TGTGCCAGCAGCCAAGAGCCGTTCCAGGGACAGGATAATTCACCCCTCCACTTT. It yields the protein CASSQEPFQGQDNSPLHF.

The CDR3 loop is CAISVTGGETQYF. CDR3 DNA: TGTGCCATCAGTGTTACAGGGGGAGAGACCCAGTACTTC. This chain uses TRBV10-3 with TRBJ2-5, with 8 positions matching TRBD1. This CDR3 comprises 13 residues. The V gene's germline CDR1 is ENHRY and CDR2 SYGVKD. The junction had 2 bases not matched to a gene; V was cut back by 4 bases and J by 4 bases.

This clonotype was seen repeatedly, ten times or more. This rearrangement joins TRBV29-1 to TRBJ2-7; TRBD2 agrees at 16 bases. Germline CDR1 SQVTM, CDR2 ANQGSEA. Losses at the gene ends were 6 bases for V and 10 bases for J; bases not matched to a gene: 6. The CDR3 length is 13 residues. The CDR3 region has the DNA TGCAGCGTGGCGGGACTAGCGGGAGGGCGTCAGTACTTC. This sequence encodes CSVAGLAGGRQYF.

V gene TRBV7-9 combines with J gene TRBJ1-2, with 8 bases fitting TRBD1. This CDR3 contains 14 residues. Per the germline V gene, CDR1 is SEHNR and CDR2 is FQNEAQ (reference sequence). V was pared by 0 bases and J by 8 bases, with 5 bases of the junction left unmatched. The CDR3 reads CASSLAPGTGGYTF. CDR3 DNA: TGTGCCAGCAGCTTAGCCCCCGGGACAGGAGGCTACACCTTC.

CDR3 nucleotide sequence: TGCAGCAGCACCTACACCGACGAGGGCTACACCTTC. Residues: CSSTYTDEGYTF. The V call is TRBV29-1, the J call TRBJ1-2; no clear D gene. This CDR3 comprises 12 residues. Germline assignment: CDR1 SQVTM and CDR2 ANQGSEA. Trimming cost V 8 bases and J 8 bases, with 18 bases left between them. The full variable domain, rest sourced from reference TRBV29-1 and TRBJ1-2, is SAVISQKPSRDICQRGTSLTIQCQVDSQVTMMFWYRQQPGQSLTLIATANQGSEATYESGFVIDKFPISRPNLTFSTLTVSNMSPEDSSIYLCSSTYTDEGYTFGSGTRLTVV.

The V call is TRBV11-1, the J call TRBJ1-4, with D unclear. Trimming pared 11 bases from V and 8 bases from J, leaving 21 bases between. In germline, CDR1 is SGHAT, CDR2 FQDESV (reference sequence). The CDR3 totals 14 residues. The CDR3 loop is CAWSGDATGEKLFF. CDR3 coding DNA: TGTGCCTGGAGTGGAGATGCCACGGGGGAAAAACTGTTTTTT.

There are many counts of this clonotype. V is TRBV12-3 or TRBV12-4 and J is TRBJ1-5; D call uncertain. V was trimmed by 6 bases and J by 4 bases, leaving 10 bases between them. The CDR3 covers 13 residues. CDR3 residues: CASSQNGNQPQHF. The CDR3 region has the DNA TGTGCCAGCAGCCAAAACGGTAATCAGCCCCAGCATTTT.

The V gene is TRBV2, the J gene TRBJ1-1, with a possible D match to TRBD1 (6 bases). Deletions cut 6 bases from V and 4 bases from J, with 15 bases between. The CDR3 covers 14 residues. CDR1 and CDR2 from the germline V gene are SNHLY and FYNNEI. Here the CDR3 reads CASSLQGPLTEAFF. In DNA, the CDR3 is TGTGCCAGCAGCTTACAGGGTCCCCTCACTGAAGCTTTCTTT.

V usage is TRBV2 and J usage is TRBJ1-3, with 8 bases lining up with TRBD1. From germline, CDR1 is SNHLY and CDR2 FYNNEI. This CDR3 contains 15 residues. V trimming: 3 bases; J trimming: 8 bases; junction bases outside the gene matches: 9. The CDR3 DNA reads TGTGCCAGCAGTGATAGGGCGACAGGGGTTTACACCATATATTTT. Protein product: CASSDRATGVYTIYF.

This clonotype occurred many times. The chain carries TRBV6-6 and TRBJ1-1; D unresolved. Trimming left V 3 bases short and J 2 bases short, with 7 bases between. Germline CDR1 is MNHNY and CDR2 is SVGAGI (reference sequence). CDR3 length: 13 amino acids. DNA of the CDR3: TGTGCCAGCAGTTATCCGGGCAACACTGAAGCTTTCTTT. Translating gives CASSYPGNTEAFF.

This clonotype occurred a few times. The chain combines TRBV20-1 with TRBJ2-5; D unresolved. Trimming removed 2 bases from V and 2 bases from J, with 15 bases in between. This CDR3 spans 15 amino acids. CDR1 is DFQATT, CDR2 SNEGSKA, per germline (reference sequence). The CDR3 sequence is CSARSYEAAQETQYF. The CDR3 bases are TGCAGTGCTAGAAGTTATGAGGCAGCACAAGAGACCCAGTACTTC.

The CDR3 is CASRENRGTWNTEAFF. The DNA of the CDR3 is TGTGCCAGCAGGGAAAACAGGGGAACGTGGAACACTGAAGCTTTCTTT. V gene TRBV7-2 combines with J gene TRBJ1-1, with TRBD1 identical over 7 bases. V lost 6 bases to trimming and J lost 1 base; unmatched junction nucleotides: 11. From germline, CDR1 is SGHTA and CDR2 FQGNSA. The CDR3 runs to 16 residues.

The chain couples TRBV6-9 to TRBJ1-4; 9 bases are a match to TRBD1. V shed 8 bases and J 6 bases; nucleotides not matched to a gene: 7. Germline CDR1 reads MNHGY; CDR2 reads SVAAGI. The CDR3 length is 14 residues. CDR3 sequence reads: CASLGTGSYEKLFF. In nucleotides, the CDR3 is TGTGCCAGCTTGGGGACAGGGAGCTATGAAAAACTGTTTTTT.

V usage is TRBV6-1 and J usage is TRBJ2-7; the match to TRBD1 covers 8 bases. With 6 bases clipped from V and 5 bases from J, the junction kept 6 bases outside the gene matches. This CDR3 region has 13 residues. CDR1 is MNHNS and CDR2 is SASEGT in the germline V gene. In DNA, the CDR3 is TGTGCCAGCAGCCCAGGGGGCTTTAACGAGCAGTACTTC. It yields the protein CASSPGGFNEQYF.